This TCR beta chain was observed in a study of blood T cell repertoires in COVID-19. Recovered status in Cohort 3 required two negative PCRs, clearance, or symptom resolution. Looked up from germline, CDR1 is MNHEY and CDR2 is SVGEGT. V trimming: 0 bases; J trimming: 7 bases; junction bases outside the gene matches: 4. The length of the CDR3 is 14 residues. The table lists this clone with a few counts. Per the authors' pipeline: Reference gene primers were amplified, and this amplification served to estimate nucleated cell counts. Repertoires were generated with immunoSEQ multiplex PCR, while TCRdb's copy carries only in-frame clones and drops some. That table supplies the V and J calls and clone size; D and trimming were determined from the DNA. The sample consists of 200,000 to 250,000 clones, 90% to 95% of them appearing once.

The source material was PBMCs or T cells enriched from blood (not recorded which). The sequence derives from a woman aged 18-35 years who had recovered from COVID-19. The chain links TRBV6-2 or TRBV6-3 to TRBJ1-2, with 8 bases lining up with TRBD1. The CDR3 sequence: CASSYSGQVGGYTF. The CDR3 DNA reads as TGTGCCAGCAGTTACTCGGGACAGGTCGGTGGCTACACCTTC.